These 10 T cell receptor beta chains were sequenced from one sample in a study of PD-L1 blockade in urothelial cancer. Time point denoted: peripheral blood 6 weeks after treatment start. Using immunoSEQ multiplex PCR, the repertoire was profiled, and TCRdb retains in-frame clones only, with some absent. Of around 49,000 clones in the sample, around 80% are singletons; the top ten hold less than 15%. The specimen was PBMCs, collected around atezolizumab (anti-PD-L1) treatment. These receptors were collected from a man in his fifties or sixties with urothelial cancer.

The genes are TRBV28 and TRBJ2-3; a possible D gene is TRBD2 (5 bases). Per the germline V gene, CDR1 is MDHEN and CDR2 is SYDVKM. The CDR3 has 15 residues. Trimming cost V 4 bases and J 4 bases, with 15 bases left between them. CDR3 residues: CASSSRRRTPDTQYF. The DNA for the CDR3 is TGTGCCAGCAGTTCCCGAAGGAGGACTCCAGATACGCAGTATTTT.

The sample holds one count of this clone. The chain has TRBV7-9 and TRBJ2-7; TRBD1 matches 8 bases. This CDR3 contains 15 residues. V lost 4 bases to trimming and J lost 4 bases; unmatched junction nucleotides: 9. CDR1 is SEHNR, CDR2 FQNEAQ, per germline (reference sequence). The CDR3 DNA reads TGTGCCAGCAGCTCGCGGGGACAGGAGATATACGAGCAGTACTTC. Protein sequence: CASSSRGQEIYEQYF.

The CDR3 DNA follows: TGTGCCAGCAGCGTGGGGAACAGGGAGGATACGCAGTATTTT. Its translation is CASSVGNREDTQYF. The genes are TRBV9 and TRBJ2-3, with D perhaps TRBD1 (6 bases). The CDR3 length is 14 residues. The V gene lost 2 bases and the J gene lost 6 bases, with 13 bases spanning the gap. The germline CDR1 and CDR2 sequences are SGDLS and YYNGEE. Full variable domain (outside the CDR3, taken from reference TRBV9 and TRBJ2-3): DSGVTQTPKHLITATGQRVTLRCSPRSGDLSVYWYQQSLDQGLQFLIQYYNGEERAKGNILERFSAQQFPDLHSELNLSSLELGDSALYFCASSVGNREDTQYFGPGTRLTVL.

The chain has TRBV19 and TRBJ2-3, with TRBD2 as a possible D gene (5 bases). Looked up from germline, CDR1 is LNHDA and CDR2 is SQIVND (reference sequence). Trimming removed 3 bases at V and 6 bases at J, with 13 bases between. The length of the CDR3 is 14 residues. CDR3 DNA sequence: TGTGCCAGTAGTATGGGAGTGGCCCCCGATACGCAGTATTTT. This translates into CASSMGVAPDTQYF.

CDR3 region: CASSSHGDISYNEQFF. The CDR3 DNA reads as TGTGCCAGCAGCTCCCACGGGGACATATCCTACAATGAGCAGTTCTTC. V gene TRBV28 combines with J gene TRBJ2-1, with a tentative D call TRBD1 (6 bases). V was cut by 6 bases and J by 1 base, with 16 bases left in between. From germline, CDR1 is MDHEN and CDR2 SYDVKM. The CDR3 is 16 residues long. The full variable domain, rest sourced from reference TRBV28 and TRBJ2-1, is DVKVTQSSRYLVKRTGEKVFLECVQDMDHENMFWYRQDPGLGLRLIYFSYDVKMKEKGDIPEGYSVSREKKERFSLILESASTNQTSMYLCASSSHGDISYNEQFFGPGTRLTVL.

V is TRBV29-1 and J is TRBJ1-1, with 9 bases lining up with TRBD1. This CDR3 comprises 14 residues. In germline, CDR1 is SQVTM, CDR2 ANQGSEA. Losses at the gene ends were 5 bases for V and 4 bases for J; bases not matched to a gene: 8. The CDR3 bases are TGCAGCGTTACATACAGGGGGCAGGGCACTGAAGCTTTCTTT. This gives the protein CSVTYRGQGTEAFF. Using reference TRBV29-1 and TRBJ1-1 for the parts outside the CDR3, the full variable domain is SAVISQKPSRDICQRGTSLTIQCQVDSQVTMMFWYRQQPGQSLTLIATANQGSEATYESGFVIDKFPISRPNLTFSTLTVSNMSPEDSSIYLCSVTYRGQGTEAFFGQGTRLTVV.

This clone was observed many times. The CDR3 loop reads CASTPTTSGRVIEQFF. CDR3 in DNA: TGTGCCAGTACCCCAACTACTAGCGGGAGAGTGATTGAGCAGTTCTTC. This rearrangement joins TRBV19 to TRBJ2-1; the match to TRBD2 covers 11 bases. The CDR3 runs to 16 residues. In germline, CDR1 is LNHDA, CDR2 SQIVND (reference sequence). V was clipped by 7 bases and J by 9 bases; unmatched bases: 14.

This clone was detected only once. The chain employs TRBV6-6 and TRBJ2-3; possibly TRBD1 for D (6 bases). Germline lookup yields CDR1 MNHNY and CDR2 SVGAGI (reference sequence). Deletions cut 6 bases from V and 5 bases from J, with 18 bases between. The CDR3 is made up of 15 amino acids. The CDR3 DNA follows: TGTGCCAGCAGGTTCCGGGACATTAGGGGAGATACGCAGTATTTT. Protein sequence: CASRFRDIRGDTQYF.

V usage is TRBV28 and J usage is TRBJ1-2, with D maybe TRBD1 (5 bases). The V end lost 2 bases, the J end lost 4 bases, and 14 bases lay between the germline ends. CDR1 is MDHEN, CDR2 SYDVKM, per germline. The CDR3 extends over 15 amino acids. The chain's CDR3 is CASSLGEGWGYGYTF. The DNA of the CDR3 is TGTGCCAGCAGTTTAGGGGAGGGGTGGGGCTATGGCTACACCTTC.

The chain combines TRBV6-6 with TRBJ2-1; D remains unclear. This CDR3 is built from 13 residues. Trimming cost V 6 bases and J 6 bases, with 12 bases left between them. The germline V gene encodes CDR1 MNHNY and CDR2 SVGAGI (reference sequence). DNA for the CDR3: TGTGCCAGCAGATACGCGCCCCCCAATGAGCAGTTCTTC. As protein: CASRYAPPNEQFF.